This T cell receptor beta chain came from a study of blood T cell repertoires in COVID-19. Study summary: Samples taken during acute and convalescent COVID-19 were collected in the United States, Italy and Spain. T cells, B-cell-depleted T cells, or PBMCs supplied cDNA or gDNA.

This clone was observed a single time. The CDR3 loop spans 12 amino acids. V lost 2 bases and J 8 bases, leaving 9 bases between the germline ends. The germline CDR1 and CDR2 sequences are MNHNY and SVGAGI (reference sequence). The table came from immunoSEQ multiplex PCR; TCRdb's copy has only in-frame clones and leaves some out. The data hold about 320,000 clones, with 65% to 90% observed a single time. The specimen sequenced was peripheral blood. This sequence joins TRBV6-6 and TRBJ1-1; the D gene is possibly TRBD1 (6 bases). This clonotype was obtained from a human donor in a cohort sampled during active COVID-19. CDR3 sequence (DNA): TGTGCCAGCAGTTACGGGGGCAGGGAAGCTTTCTTT. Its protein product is CASSYGGREAFF.